The clone carrying this T cell receptor (beta chain) showed up just a few times. Antigen specificity is unknown. The data belong to a study of beta chain features in type 1 diabetes. Study outcomes and limitations: When cDNA is sequenced, cells with high TCR expression could be over-represented. A closer apparent resemblance between naive, central memory and Treg TCRB repertoires was seen in patients than in healthy donors. Researchers could not determine here whether HLA type influences TCRB rearrangement.

Each sorted fraction was over 95% pure. Sequenced material consisted of expressed TCRB transcripts (all of the isolated RNA was reverse transcribed). TCRdb's copy holds only in-frame clones and misses some; the assay was immunoSEQ multiplex PCR. The sample contains fewer than 200,000 clones, roughly an eighth of which appear only once. V lost 4 bases and J 12 bases, leaving 14 bases between the germline ends. The germline gives CDR1 MDHEN, CDR2 SYDVKM. The CDR3 is made up of 12 amino acids. The chain carries TRBV28 and TRBJ2-3; D is perhaps TRBD2 (6 bases). Specimen: central memory CD4+ T cells from blood. The receptor was isolated from a woman aged 18-29 years in good health. DNA for the CDR3: TGTGCCAGCAGTTCGCTAGCGACCCTCCAGTATTTT. Protein: CASSSLATLQYF.